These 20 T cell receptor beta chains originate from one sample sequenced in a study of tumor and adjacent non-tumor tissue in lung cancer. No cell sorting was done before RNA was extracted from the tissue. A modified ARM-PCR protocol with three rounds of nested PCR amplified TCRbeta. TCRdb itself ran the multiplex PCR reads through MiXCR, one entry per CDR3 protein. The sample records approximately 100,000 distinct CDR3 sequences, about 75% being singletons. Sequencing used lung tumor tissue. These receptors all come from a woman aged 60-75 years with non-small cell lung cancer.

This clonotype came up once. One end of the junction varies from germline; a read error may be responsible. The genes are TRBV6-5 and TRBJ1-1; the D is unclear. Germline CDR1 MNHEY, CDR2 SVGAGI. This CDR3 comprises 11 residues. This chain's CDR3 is CASSLEDQAFF. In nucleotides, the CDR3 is TGCGCCAGCAGTCTCGAGGACCAAGCTTTCTTT.

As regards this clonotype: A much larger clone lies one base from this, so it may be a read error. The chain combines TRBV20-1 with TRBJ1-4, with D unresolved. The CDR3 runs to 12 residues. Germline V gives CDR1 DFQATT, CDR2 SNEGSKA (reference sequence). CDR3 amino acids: CCASSLNEKLFF. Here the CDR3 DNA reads TGCTGTGCTAGCTCCCTTAATGAAAAACTGTTTTTT.

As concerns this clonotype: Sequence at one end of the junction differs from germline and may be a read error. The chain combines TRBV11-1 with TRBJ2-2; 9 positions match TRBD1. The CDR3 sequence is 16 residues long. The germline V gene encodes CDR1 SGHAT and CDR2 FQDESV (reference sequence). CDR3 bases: TGTGCCAGCATCGCCTGGACAGGGGTGAATACCGGGGAGCTGCTTTTT. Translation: CASIAWTGVNTGELLF.

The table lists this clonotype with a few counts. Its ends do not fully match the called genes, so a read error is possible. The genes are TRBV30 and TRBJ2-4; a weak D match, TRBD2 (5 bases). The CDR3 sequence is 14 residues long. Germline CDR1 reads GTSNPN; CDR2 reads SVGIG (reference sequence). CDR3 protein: CAWSQKLLVSIQYF. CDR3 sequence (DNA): TGTGCCTGGAGTCAGAAACTACTAGTAAGCATTCAGTATTTC.

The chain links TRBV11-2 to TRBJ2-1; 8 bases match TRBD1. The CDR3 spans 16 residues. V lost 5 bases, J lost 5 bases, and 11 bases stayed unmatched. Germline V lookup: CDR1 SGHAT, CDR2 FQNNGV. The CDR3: CASSRNRGFLDNEQFF. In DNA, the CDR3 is TGTGCCAGCAGCCGTAACAGGGGGTTCCTAGACAATGAGCAGTTCTTC.

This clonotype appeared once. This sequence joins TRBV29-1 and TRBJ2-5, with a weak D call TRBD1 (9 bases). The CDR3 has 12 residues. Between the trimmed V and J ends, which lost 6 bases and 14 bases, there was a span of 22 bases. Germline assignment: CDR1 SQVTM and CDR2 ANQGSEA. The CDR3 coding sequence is TGCAGCGTGGGACAGGGCGGGGGGACTCAATACTTC. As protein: CSVGQGGGTQYF. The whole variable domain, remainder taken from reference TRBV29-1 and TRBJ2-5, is SAVISQKPSRDICQRGTSLTIQCQVDSQVTMMFWYRQQPGQSLTLIATANQGSEATYESGFVIDKFPISRPNLTFSTLTVSNMSPEDSSIYLCSVGQGGGTQYFGPGTRLLVL.

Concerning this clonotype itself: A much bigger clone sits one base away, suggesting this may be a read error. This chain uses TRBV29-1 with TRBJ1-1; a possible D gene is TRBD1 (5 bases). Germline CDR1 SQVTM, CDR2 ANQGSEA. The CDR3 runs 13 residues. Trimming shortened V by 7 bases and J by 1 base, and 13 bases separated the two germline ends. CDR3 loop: CSAATRGNTEAFF. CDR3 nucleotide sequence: TGCAGCGCTGCGACAAGGGGGAACACTGAAGCTTTCTTT.

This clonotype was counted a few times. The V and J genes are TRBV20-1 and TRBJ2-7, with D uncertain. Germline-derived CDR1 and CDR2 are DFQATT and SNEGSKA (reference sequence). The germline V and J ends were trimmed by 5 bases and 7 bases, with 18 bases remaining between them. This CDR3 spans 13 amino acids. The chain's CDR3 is CSASINRKTEQYF. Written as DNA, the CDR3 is TGCAGTGCTTCAATCAACCGTAAGACTGAGCAGTACTTC.

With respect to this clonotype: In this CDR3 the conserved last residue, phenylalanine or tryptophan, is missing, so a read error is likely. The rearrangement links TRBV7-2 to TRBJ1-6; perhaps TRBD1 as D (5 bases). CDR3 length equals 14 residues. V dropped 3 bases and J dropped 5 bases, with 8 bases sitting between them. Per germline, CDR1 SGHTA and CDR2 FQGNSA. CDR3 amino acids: CASSFARDNSPLHC. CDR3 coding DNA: TGTGCCAGCAGCTTCGCCAGGGATAATTCACCCCTCCACTGT.

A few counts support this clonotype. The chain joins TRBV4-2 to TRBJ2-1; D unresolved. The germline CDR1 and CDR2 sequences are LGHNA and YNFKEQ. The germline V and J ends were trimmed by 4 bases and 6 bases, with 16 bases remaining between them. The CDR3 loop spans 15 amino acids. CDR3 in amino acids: CASSRGLTPSNEQFF. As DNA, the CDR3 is TGTGCCAGCAGCCGCGGATTGACACCCAGCAATGAGCAGTTCTTC.

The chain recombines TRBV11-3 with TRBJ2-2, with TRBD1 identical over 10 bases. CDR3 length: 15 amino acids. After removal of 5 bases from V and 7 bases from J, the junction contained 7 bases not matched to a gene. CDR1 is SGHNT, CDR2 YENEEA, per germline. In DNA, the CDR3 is TGTGCCAGCAGCCATGGGACAGGGGTTAACGGGGAGCTGTTTTTT. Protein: CASSHGTGVNGELFF. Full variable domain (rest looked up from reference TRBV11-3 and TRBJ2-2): EAGVVQSPRYKIIEKKQPVAFWCNPISGHNTLYWYLQNLGQGPELLIRYENEEAVDDSQLPKDRFSAERLKGVDSTLKIQPAELGDSAVYLCASSHGTGVNGELFFGEGSRLTVL.

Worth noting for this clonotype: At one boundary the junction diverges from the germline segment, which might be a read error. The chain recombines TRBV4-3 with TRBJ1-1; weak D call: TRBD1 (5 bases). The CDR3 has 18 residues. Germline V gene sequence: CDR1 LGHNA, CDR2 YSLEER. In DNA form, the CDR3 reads TGCGCCGGCAGCCAAGATCTGGGACTGCACTTGACGAACGCTGAAGCTTTCTTT. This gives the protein CAGSQDLGLHLTNAEAFF.

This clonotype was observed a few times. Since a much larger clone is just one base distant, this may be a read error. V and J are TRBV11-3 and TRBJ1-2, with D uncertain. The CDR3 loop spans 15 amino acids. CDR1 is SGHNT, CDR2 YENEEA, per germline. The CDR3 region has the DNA TGTACCAGCAGCTTTGGGGTGGCGGAGAAACATGGCTACACCTTC. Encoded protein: CTSSFGVAEKHGYTF.

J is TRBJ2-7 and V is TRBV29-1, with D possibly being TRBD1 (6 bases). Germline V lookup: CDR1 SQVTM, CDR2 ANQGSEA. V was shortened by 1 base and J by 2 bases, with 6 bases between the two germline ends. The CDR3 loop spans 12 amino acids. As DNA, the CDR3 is TGCAGCGTTGAAGGACAGGCCTACGAGCAGTACTTC. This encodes CSVEGQAYEQYF.

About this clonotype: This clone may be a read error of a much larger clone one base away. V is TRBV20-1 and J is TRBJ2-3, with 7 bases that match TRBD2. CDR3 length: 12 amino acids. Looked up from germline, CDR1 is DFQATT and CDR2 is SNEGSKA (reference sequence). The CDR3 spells CSASLAADKQYF. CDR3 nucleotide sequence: TGCAGTGCTAGCCTAGCGGCAGATAAGCAGTATTTT.

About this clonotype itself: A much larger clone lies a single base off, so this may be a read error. The CDR3 nucleotides read TGCAGCGTGGCGACTAGTCGGAACACCGGGGAGCCGTTTTTT. It yields the protein CSVATSRNTGEPFF. The chain couples TRBV29-1 to TRBJ2-2, with a possible D match to TRBD2 (6 bases). CDR3 length: 14 amino acids. Germline V lookup: CDR1 SQVTM, CDR2 ANQGSEA.

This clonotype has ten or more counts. CDR3 residues: CSVERGQASTDTQYF. In DNA form, the CDR3 reads TGCAGCGTTGAAAGGGGACAGGCTAGCACAGATACGCAGTATTTT. The chain recombines TRBV29-1 with TRBJ2-3; 8 bases are a match to TRBD1. From germline, CDR1 is SQVTM and CDR2 ANQGSEA. This CDR3 region has 15 residues. The V segment lost 2 bases and the J segment 0 bases; nucleotides outside the gene matches: 4.

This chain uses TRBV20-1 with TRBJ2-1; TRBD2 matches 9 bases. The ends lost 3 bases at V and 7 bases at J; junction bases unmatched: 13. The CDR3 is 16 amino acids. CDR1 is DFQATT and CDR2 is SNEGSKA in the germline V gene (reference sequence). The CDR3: CSASILAGTQVNEQFF. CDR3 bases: TGCAGTGCTAGCATACTAGCGGGCACCCAGGTAAATGAGCAGTTCTTC.

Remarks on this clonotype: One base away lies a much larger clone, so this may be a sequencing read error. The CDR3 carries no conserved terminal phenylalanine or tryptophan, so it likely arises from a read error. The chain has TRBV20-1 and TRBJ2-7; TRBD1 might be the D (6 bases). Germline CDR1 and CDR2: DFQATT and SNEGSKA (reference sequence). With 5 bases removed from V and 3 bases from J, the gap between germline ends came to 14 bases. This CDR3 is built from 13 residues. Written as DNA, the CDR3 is TGCAGTGCTGCAGGGGAGAGGTACTACGAGCAGTACTCC. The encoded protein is CSAAGERYYEQYS.

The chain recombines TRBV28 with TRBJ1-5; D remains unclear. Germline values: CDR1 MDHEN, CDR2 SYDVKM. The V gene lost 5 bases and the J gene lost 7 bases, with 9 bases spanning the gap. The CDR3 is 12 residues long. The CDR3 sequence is CASSPVDQPQHF. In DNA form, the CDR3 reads TGTGCCAGCAGTCCCGTGGACCAGCCCCAGCATTTT.